The entry below gives a single TCR beta chain sequence along with its context. There are 15 residues in the CDR3. The ends were cut back, 4 bases at V and 0 bases at J, with 11 bases in the middle. Germline V gene lookup returns CDR1 SEHNR and CDR2 FQNEAQ (reference sequence). This entry belongs to a study of cytomegalovirus exposure and HLA in healthy donors. PCR was performed using 60 Vbeta and 13 Jbeta primers. Repertoires were generated with immunoSEQ multiplex PCR, while TCRdb's copy carries only in-frame clones and drops some. The sample shows some 150,000 clones, roughly 10% of them seen only once.

Sequencing was carried out using PBMCs. This chain connects TRBV7-9 to TRBJ2-3, with D hard to call. The receptor comes from a man aged 50 to 60 in good health and CMV-seronegative. In DNA form, the CDR3 reads TGTGCCAGCAGCTCCCCAAGCGTTAGCACAGATACGCAGTATTTT. Amino acid sequence: CASSSPSVSTDTQYF.